This T cell receptor (beta chain) is drawn from a study of radiotherapy plus CTLA-4 blockade in lung cancer. Notes on this clone: Its specificity is not known.

Trimming pared 5 bases from V and 0 bases from J, leaving 20 bases between. The CDR3 extends over 19 amino acids. Germline CDR1 and CDR2: SEHNR and FQNEAQ (reference sequence). Study-wide results and limits: Reports identified early blood T cell clone dynamics, with interferon-beta, as the best response predictor.

Sequenced by immunoSEQ multiplex PCR; TCRdb stores in-frame clones only, minus some. The repertoire holds tens of thousands of clones, with 70% to 80% as singletons. The material sequenced was peripheral blood, taken from a patient treated with radiotherapy plus ipilimumab. The V gene is TRBV7-9, the J gene TRBJ2-6, with D possibly being TRBD1 (5 bases). The receptor's source is a human donor with non-small cell lung cancer who had a partial response to radiotherapy plus ipilimumab. This CDR3 reads CASSAFQGQLRSGANVLTF. The DNA for the CDR3 is TGTGCCAGCAGCGCATTTCAGGGTCAACTGCGCTCTGGGGCCAACGTCCTGACTTTC.